The sequence of this TCR beta chain was determined in a study of PD-1 blockade in mismatch repair-deficient tumors. A few pembrolizumab responders had their TCRs sequenced. Generated by immunoSEQ multiplex PCR, the TCRdb table keeps only in-frame clones and is missing some. The sample records under 50,000 clones, approximately 80% being singletons. Unmatched junction bases numbered 8, after V lost 5 bases and J lost 5 bases. The CDR3 totals 15 residues. CDR1 SGHTA and CDR2 FQGTGA come from the germline V gene. The starting material was PBMCs, obtained before pembrolizumab treatment. The sequence came from an adult with mismatch repair-deficient cancer. The V and J genes are TRBV7-3 and TRBJ2-1; 8 bases align to TRBD2. The CDR3 reads CASSGGVAGHNEQFF. The CDR3 nucleotides read TGTGCCAGCAGCGGCGGGGTAGCGGGACACAATGAGCAGTTCTTC.